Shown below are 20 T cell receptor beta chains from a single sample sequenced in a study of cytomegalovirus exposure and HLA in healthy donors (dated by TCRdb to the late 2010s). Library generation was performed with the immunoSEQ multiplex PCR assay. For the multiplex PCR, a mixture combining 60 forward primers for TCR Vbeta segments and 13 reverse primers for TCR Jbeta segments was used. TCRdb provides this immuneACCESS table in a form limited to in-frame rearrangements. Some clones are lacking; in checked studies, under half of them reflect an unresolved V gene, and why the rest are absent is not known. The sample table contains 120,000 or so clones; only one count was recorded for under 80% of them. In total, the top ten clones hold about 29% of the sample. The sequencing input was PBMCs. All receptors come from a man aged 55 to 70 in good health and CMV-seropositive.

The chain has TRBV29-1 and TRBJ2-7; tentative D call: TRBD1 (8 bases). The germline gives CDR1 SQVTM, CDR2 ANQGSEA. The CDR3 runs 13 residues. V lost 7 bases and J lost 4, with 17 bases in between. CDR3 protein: CSAAQGGFYEQYF. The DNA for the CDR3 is TGCAGCGCAGCACAGGGGGGGTTTTACGAGCAGTACTTC.

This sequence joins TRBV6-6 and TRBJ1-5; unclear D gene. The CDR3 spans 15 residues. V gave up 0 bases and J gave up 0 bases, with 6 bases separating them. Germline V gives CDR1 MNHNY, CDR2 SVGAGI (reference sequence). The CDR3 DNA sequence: TGTGCCAGCAGTTACTCCCAGGATAGCAATCAGCCCCAGCATTTT. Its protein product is CASSYSQDSNQPQHF.

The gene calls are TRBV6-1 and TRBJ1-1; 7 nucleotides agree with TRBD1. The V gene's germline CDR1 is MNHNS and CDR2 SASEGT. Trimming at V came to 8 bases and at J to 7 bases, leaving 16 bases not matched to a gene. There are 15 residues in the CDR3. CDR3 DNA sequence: TGTGCCAGCTGCCCTGATGCCAGGGGGTTGAGTGAAGCTTTCTTT. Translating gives CASCPDARGLSEAFF.

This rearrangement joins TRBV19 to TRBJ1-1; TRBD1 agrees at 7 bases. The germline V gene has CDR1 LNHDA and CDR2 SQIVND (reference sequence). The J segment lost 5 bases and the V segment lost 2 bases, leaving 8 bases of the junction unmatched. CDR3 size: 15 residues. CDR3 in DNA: TGTGCCAGTAGTATAAGACCGTCAGGGGGGACTGAAGCTTTCTTT. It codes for CASSIRPSGGTEAFF.

The CDR3: CASSLIGRNEQFF. Here the CDR3 DNA reads TGTGCCAGCAGCTTGATTGGGCGCAATGAGCAGTTCTTC. The J gene is TRBJ2-1, the V gene TRBV11-2; D not resolved. Germline V gives CDR1 SGHAT, CDR2 FQNNGV. The CDR3 extends over 13 amino acids. The V and J ends lost 3 bases and 6 bases respectively, with 9 bases between them.

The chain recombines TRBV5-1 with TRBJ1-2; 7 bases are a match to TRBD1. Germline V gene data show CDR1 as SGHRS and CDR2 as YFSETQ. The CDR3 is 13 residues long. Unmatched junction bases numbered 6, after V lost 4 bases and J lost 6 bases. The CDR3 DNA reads TGCGCCAGCAGCCAGGGGACAGCAAATGGCTACACCTTC. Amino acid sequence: CASSQGTANGYTF.

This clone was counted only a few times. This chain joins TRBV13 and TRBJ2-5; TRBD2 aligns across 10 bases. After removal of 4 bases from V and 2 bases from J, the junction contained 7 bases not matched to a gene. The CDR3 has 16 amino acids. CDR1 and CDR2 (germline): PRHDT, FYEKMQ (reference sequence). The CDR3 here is CASSYRGLATQETQYF. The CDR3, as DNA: TGTGCCAGCAGCTACCGGGGACTAGCGACTCAAGAGACCCAGTACTTC.

CDR3 in amino acids: CASSPTPTGGNFGNTIYF. The CDR3, as DNA: TGTGCCAGCTCCCCGACCCCGACAGGGGGCAACTTTGGAAACACCATATATTTT. V gene TRBV18 combines with J gene TRBJ1-3, with 10 bases identical to TRBD1. The CDR3 totals 18 residues. The ends lost 6 bases at V and 3 bases at J; junction bases unmatched: 14. The germline gives CDR1 KGHSH, CDR2 LQKENI.

The CDR3: CASSVTGGARTEAFF. For the CDR3, the DNA is TGTGCCAGCAGCGTTACAGGGGGCGCGCGAACTGAAGCTTTCTTT. This chain uses TRBV7-3 with TRBJ1-1, with TRBD1 matching over 9 bases. This CDR3 has 15 residues. Unmatched junction bases numbered 9, after V lost 5 bases and J lost 5 bases. CDR1 and CDR2 from the germline V gene are SGHTA and FQGTGA.

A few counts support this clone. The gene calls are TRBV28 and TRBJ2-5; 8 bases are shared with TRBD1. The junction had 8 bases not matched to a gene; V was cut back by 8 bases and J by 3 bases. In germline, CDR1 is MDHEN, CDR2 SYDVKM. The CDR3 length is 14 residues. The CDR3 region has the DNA TGTGCCAGCTGGGACAGGTTAACGAAAGAGACCCAGTACTTC. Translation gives CASWDRLTKETQYF.

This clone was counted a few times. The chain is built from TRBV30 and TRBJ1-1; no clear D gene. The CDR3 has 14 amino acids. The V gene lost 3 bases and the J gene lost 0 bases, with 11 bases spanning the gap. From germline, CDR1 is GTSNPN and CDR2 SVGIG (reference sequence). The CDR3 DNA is TGTGCCTGGAGCGCCCTAGCTTTGAACACTGAAGCTTTCTTT. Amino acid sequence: CAWSALALNTEAFF.

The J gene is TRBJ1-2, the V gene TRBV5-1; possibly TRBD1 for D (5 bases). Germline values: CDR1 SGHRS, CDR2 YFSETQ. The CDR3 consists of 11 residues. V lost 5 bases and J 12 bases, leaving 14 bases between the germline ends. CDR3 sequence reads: CASRKDSIDTF. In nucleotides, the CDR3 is TGCGCCAGCAGGAAAGACAGCATCGACACCTTC.

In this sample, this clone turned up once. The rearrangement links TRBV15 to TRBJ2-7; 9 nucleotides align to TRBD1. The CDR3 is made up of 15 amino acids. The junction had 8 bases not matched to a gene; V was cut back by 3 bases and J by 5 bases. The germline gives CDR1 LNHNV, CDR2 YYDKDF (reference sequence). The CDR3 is CATSSPGQGGNEQYF. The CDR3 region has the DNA TGTGCCACCAGCAGCCCGGGACAGGGAGGCAACGAGCAGTACTTC.

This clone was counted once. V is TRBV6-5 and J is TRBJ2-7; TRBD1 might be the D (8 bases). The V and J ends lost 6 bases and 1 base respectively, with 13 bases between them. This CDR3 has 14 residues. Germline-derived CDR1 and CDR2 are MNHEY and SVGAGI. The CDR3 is CASSVQGGSYEQYF. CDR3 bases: TGTGCCAGCAGCGTACAGGGGGGGTCCTACGAGCAGTACTTC.

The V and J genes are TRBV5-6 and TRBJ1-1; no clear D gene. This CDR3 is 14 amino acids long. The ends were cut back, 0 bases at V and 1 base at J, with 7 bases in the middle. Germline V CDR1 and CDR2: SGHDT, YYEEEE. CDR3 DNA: TGTGCCAGCAGCTTGGTCGCAGGGAACACTGAAGCTTTCTTT. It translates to CASSLVAGNTEAFF.

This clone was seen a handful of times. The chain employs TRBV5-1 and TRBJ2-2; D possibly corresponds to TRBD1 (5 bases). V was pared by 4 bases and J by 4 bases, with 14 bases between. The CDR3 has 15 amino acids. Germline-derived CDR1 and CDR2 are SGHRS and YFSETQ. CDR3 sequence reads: CASSLLTQGTGELFF. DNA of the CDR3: TGCGCCAGCAGCCTTTTGACGCAGGGCACCGGGGAGCTGTTTTTT.

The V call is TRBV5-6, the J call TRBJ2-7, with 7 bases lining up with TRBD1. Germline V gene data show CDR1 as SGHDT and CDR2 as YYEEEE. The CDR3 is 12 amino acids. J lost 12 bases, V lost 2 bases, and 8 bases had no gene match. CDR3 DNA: TGTGCCAGCAGCTTTCTGGACAGGTGGTTGTACTTC. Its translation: CASSFLDRWLYF.

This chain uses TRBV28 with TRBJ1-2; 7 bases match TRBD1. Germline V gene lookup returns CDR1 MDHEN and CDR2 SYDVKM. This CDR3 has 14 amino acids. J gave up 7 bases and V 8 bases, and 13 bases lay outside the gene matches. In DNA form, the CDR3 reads TGTGCCAGCGCCATTCCAGGGGGTGGGGGTGGCTACACCTTC. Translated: CASAIPGGGGGYTF.

The CDR3 nucleotides read TGTGCCAGCAGATCTTGGACAGGGGCATCGAATCAGCCCCAGCATTTT. Amino acids: CASRSWTGASNQPQHF. The genes are TRBV2 and TRBJ1-5; 9 bases agree with TRBD1. CDR1 and CDR2 from the germline V gene are SNHLY and FYNNEI. The CDR3 sequence is 16 residues long. The V segment lost 6 bases and the J segment 4 bases; nucleotides outside the gene matches: 10.

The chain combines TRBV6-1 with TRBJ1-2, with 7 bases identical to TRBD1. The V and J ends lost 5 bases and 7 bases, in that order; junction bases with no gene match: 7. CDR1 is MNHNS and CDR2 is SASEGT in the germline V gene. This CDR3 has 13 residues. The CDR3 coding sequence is TGTGCCAGCAGTACCGGGACAGCGGCTGGCTACACCTTC. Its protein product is CASSTGTAAGYTF.